The entry below describes one T cell receptor beta chain. This specimen belongs to a study of T cell changes during pregnancy in multiple sclerosis. TCRdb's copy holds only in-frame clones and misses some; the assay was immunoSEQ multiplex PCR. The profile shows about 27,000 clones, roughly nine tenths of them singletons. The CDR3 is 14 amino acids. The trim removed 0 bases at V and 5 bases at J, leaving 3 bases unmatched. Germline assignment: CDR1 SQVTM and CDR2 ANQGSEA. The V gene is TRBV29-1, the J gene TRBJ2-5; 10 nucleotides match TRBD2. Sequenced material: CD8+ T cells from peripheral blood mononuclear cells, taken in the second trimester of pregnancy. The receptor comes from a female donor with multiple sclerosis, enrolled in a pregnancy study. The CDR3 DNA follows: TGCAGCGTTGAAGATCGACTAGCGGGTGAGACCCAGTACTTC. This sequence encodes CSVEDRLAGETQYF.